This TCR beta chain was sequenced in a study of beta chain features in type 1 diabetes. Study-wide background: The study found patients and healthy donors alike in age, gender and cell yields.

Expressed TCRB transcripts were sequenced because the entire RNA isolate underwent reverse transcription. About 3.57 million reads per sample on average were obtained from naive, central memory and regulatory T cell samples. Sequenced by immunoSEQ multiplex PCR; TCRdb stores in-frame clones only, minus some. This sample has some 170,000 clones; roughly 63% occur once, and the top ten carry nearly 0.09%. The CDR3 totals 14 residues. Looked up from germline, CDR1 is MGHDK and CDR2 is SYGVNS. The V and J ends lost 11 bases and 1 base, in that order; junction bases with no gene match: 7. Study-wide results and caveats: Within each of all four CD4+ subsets, Type 1 diabetes patients had TCRB CDR3s that were moderately but significantly shorter. Type 1 diabetes patients had fewer VDJ junction insertions and more deletions.

As concerns this clone: Its antigen is still unknown.

Blood was drawn once from each donor into heparinised tubes. The draws averaged around 0.12 L. The chain carries TRBV25-1 and TRBJ2-3, with TRBD1 matching 9 bases. Material for sequencing was naive CD4+ T cells from blood. The TCR originated in a man aged 25 to 45 with type 1 diabetes. The CDR3 nucleotides read TGTGCCGATACAGGGGGCGCAGGCACAGATACGCAGTATTTT. Amino acids: CADTGGAGTDTQYF.